This TCR beta chain was sequenced during a study of cytomegalovirus exposure and HLA in healthy donors. This clone turned up a few times. It was with 60 Vbeta and 13 Jbeta primers that the PCR ran. Clones were sequenced by immunoSEQ multiplex PCR, and TCRdb holds only the in-frame ones, with some missing. Found here are around 150,000 clones, about 80% of them singletons; the top ten hold roughly 4%. J lost 12 bases, V lost 4 bases, and 12 bases had no gene match. The CDR3 contains 14 residues. Germline V gene data show CDR1 as SGHRS and CDR2 as YFSETQ. Sequencing used PBMCs. The clonotype originates from a man in his forties in good health and CMV-seropositive. The chain employs TRBV5-1 and TRBJ2-3, with 9 positions matching TRBD1. The CDR3 sequence: CASSPSWGDRAQYF. The CDR3 region has the DNA TGCGCCAGCAGCCCAAGTTGGGGGGACAGGGCCCAGTATTTT.